This T cell receptor (beta chain) was sequenced for a study of blood T cell repertoires in COVID-19 (dated by TCRdb to 2018 to 2021). Study-level background: Samples from collaborators originated in the United States, Italy and Spain and spanned both the acute and convalescent phases of COVID-19. The material from the prospective study consisted of cDNA or gDNA derived from T cells, B-cell-depleted T cells, or PBMCs. The dataset comprised deeply sampled blood TCRbeta repertoires from subjects exposed to, actively infected with, or recovered from COVID-19. Where available, HLA class I and class II types were obtained from metadata supplied by the sample provider rather than from assay-based typing. Nearly every sample came with metadata listing a de-identified subject ID, COVID-19 status, age in years and sex. A freely available public database, intended as a resource for researchers studying the immune response to SARS-CoV-2, is where the repertoires were released. Samples came from the ongoing ImmuneRACE study (first 160 participants) plus 1,254 subjects from 6 global collaborators. The paper as a whole reports these results and caveats: The amount of clinical and demographic metadata varied by source and participant and was provided uncurated.

TCRbeta CDR3 regions were amplified from genomic DNA by means of the immunoSEQ Assay, a bias-controlled multiplex PCR. Concerning the study's data processing: Nucleated cell counts per sample were estimated from amplification of reference gene primers within the assay. To quantify the absolute abundance of each unique TCRbeta CDR3 rearrangement, sequence reads were collapsed and filtered. For each sample, productive Simpson clonality was calculated as the square root of Simpson's diversity index across productive rearrangements. TCRdb carries this immuneACCESS record with in-frame sequences only. Its versions omit some clonotypes, under half of them owing to an unresolved V gene in the studies checked, with the rest unexplained. The V and J calls and clone size are taken from that table; D and trimming were inferred from the DNA. The sample table holds about 320,000 clones, of which approximately 90% were seen once. The biggest ten clones account for around 3.9% of the sample.

In the case of this clone: Its cognate antigen has yet to be identified. Per-base quality was not reported, and no clone a single base away is much larger than it.

Sequences SGHDT (CDR1) and YYEEEE (CDR2) are obtained from the germline V gene. Trimming costs V 1 base and J 0 bases, and their ends lie 6 bases apart. From the cysteine up to the phenylalanine, the CDR3 has a length of 14 residues. Only the CDR3 region is kept as DNA, spanning 42 bases read in frame from base 1. Participants in the prospective study were enrolled through a virtual design, were aged about 18 to 89 years, and lived in fewer than 30 United States geographic areas. Cohort assignment in the prospective study relied on participant-reported clinical history from a screening survey and a study questionnaire. A participant counted as exposed if, within 2 weeks of entering the study, that participant had been in contact with someone who had a PCR-confirmed or clinician-diagnosed COVID-19 case. Mobile phlebotomists in the prospective study collected whole blood, serum and a nasopharyngeal or oropharyngeal swab from every participant. Participants in the prospective study had the option to provide additional blood draws and questionnaires over an approximately 2-month period. Before DNA extraction, blood samples from the prospective study were shipped at room temperature or frozen.

This sequence was found in a woman aged 25-40 years who had been exposed to COVID-19. Sequenced sample: PBMCs or T cells enriched from blood (not recorded which). Rearrangement joined TRBV5-6 to TRBJ2-3, with an unclear D gene assignment. The CDR3 corresponds to CASSLTVSTDTQYF. The nucleotide sequence reads TGTGCCAGCAGCTTGACAGTTAGCACAGATACGCAGTATTTT.